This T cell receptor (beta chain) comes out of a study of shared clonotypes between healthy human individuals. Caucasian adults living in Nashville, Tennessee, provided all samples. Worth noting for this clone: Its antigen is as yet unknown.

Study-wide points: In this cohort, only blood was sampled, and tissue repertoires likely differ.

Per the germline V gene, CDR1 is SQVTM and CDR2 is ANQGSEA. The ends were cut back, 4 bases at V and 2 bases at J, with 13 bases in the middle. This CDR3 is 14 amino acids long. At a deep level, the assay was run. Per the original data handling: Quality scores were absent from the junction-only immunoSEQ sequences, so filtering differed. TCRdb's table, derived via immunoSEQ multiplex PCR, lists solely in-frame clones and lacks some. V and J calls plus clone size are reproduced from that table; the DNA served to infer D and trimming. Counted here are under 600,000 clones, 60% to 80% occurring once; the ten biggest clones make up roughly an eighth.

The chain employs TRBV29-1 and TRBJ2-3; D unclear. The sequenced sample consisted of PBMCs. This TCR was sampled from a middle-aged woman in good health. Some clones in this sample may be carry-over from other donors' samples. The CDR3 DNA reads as TGCAGCGTTGGACTCGGTTCTGCCACAGATACGCAGTATTTT. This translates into CSVGLGSATDTQYF.